Following are 26 T cell receptor beta chains from one sample sequenced in a study of cytotoxic CD8 clonotypes in ibrutinib-treated CLL. The protocol was immunoSEQ multiplex PCR, while the TCRdb copy is restricted to in-frame clones and leaves out a portion. There are 150,000 or so clones in the sample; around 84% occur only once, and roughly 2% lies in the top ten. The starting material was PBMCs, obtained after 12 months of ibrutinib treatment. These receptors all come from a human donor with chronic lymphocytic leukemia.

V and J are TRBV28 and TRBJ2-7; 9 bases agree with TRBD2. The germline V gene has CDR1 MDHEN and CDR2 SYDVKM. This CDR3 region has 17 residues. The trim removed 5 bases at V and 0 bases at J, leaving 11 bases unmatched. CDR3 residues: CASSLPGLAASSYEQYF. In DNA form, the CDR3 reads TGTGCCAGCAGTCTCCCGGGACTAGCCGCGAGCTCCTACGAGCAGTACTTC.

The chain links TRBV7-2 to TRBJ2-3, with 8 bases fitting TRBD2. The CDR3 totals 15 residues. In germline, CDR1 is SGHTA, CDR2 FQGNSA. Germline trimming cut 3 bases from V and 6 bases from J; bases unmatched to any gene: 8. The CDR3: CASSFMGLVLDTQYF. CDR3 in DNA: TGTGCCAGCAGCTTTATGGGACTAGTCTTGGATACGCAGTATTTT.

This clone was counted a few times. The chain employs TRBV28 and TRBJ1-6, with D perhaps TRBD1 (5 bases). The ends were cut back, 8 bases at V and 6 bases at J, with 17 bases in the middle. This CDR3 has 15 residues. The germline gives CDR1 MDHEN, CDR2 SYDVKM. The DNA for the CDR3 is TGTGCCAGCCAGGGAACGACAACATCTAATTCACCCCTCCACTTT. This encodes CASQGTTTSNSPLHF.

The chain couples TRBV4-1 to TRBJ1-5; unclear D gene. V was clipped by 1 base and J by 8 bases, with 15 bases between them. This CDR3 is 15 amino acids long. The V gene's germline CDR1 is MGHRA and CDR2 YSYEKL. CDR3 in DNA: TGCGCCAGCAGCCAAGTTGAAGGCGCTCTGGAGCCCCAGCATTTT. It translates to CASSQVEGALEPQHF.

The DNA of the CDR3 is TGTGCCAGCAGCTTAGTACAGGGGGGTGTTGAAGCTTTCTTT. Residues: CASSLVQGGVEAFF. V and J are TRBV7-2 and TRBJ1-1; 8 bases are shared with TRBD1. V trimming: 1 base; J trimming: 7 bases; junction bases outside the gene matches: 5. CDR1 is SGHTA, CDR2 FQGNSA, per germline. The CDR3 is made up of 14 amino acids.

The rearrangement links TRBV7-2 to TRBJ1-2; 9 positions match TRBD1. This CDR3 contains 14 residues. Germline V gene data show CDR1 as SGHTA and CDR2 as FQGNSA. With V trimmed by 7 bases and J by 5 bases, 8 bases remained unmatched. CDR3: CASTLDRGEYGYTF. CDR3 coding DNA: TGTGCCAGCACCCTGGACAGGGGAGAATATGGCTACACCTTC. Looking up the rest from reference TRBV7-2 and TRBJ1-2 gives the full variable domain: GAGVSQSPSNKVTEKGKDVELRCDPISGHTALYWYRQSLGQGLEFLIYFQGNSAPDKSGLPSDRFSAERTGGSVSTLTIQRTQQEDSAVYLCASTLDRGEYGYTFGSGTRLTVV.

The DNA for the CDR3 is TGCGCCAGCAGCTTGGCCGGGGGGAACACAAACACTGAAGCTTTCTTT. Residues: CASSLAGGNTNTEAFF. The V gene is TRBV5-1, the J gene TRBJ1-1, with D perhaps matching TRBD1 (5 bases). Germline CDR1 is SGHRS and CDR2 is YFSETQ. This CDR3 has 16 residues. V was cut by 0 bases and J by 2 bases, with 14 bases left in between.

The table lists this clone with many counts. The chain couples TRBV27 to TRBJ1-1; tentatively, D is TRBD1 (6 bases). Deletions cut 6 bases from V and 1 base from J, with 12 bases between. The CDR3 spans 14 residues. CDR1 MNHEY and CDR2 SMNVEV come from the germline V gene (reference sequence). DNA of the CDR3: TGTGCCAGCAGCAAGGGGGTTCGGAACACTGAAGCTTTCTTT. Protein product: CASSKGVRNTEAFF.

The chain employs TRBV14 and TRBJ1-4; D is unclear. Germline V gives CDR1 SGHDN, CDR2 FVKESK. The CDR3 covers 15 residues. V lost 1 base and J lost 8, with 14 bases in between. The CDR3 loop is CASSQGQSLREKLFF. The CDR3 nucleotides are TGTGCCAGCAGCCAAGGGCAATCATTGCGAGAAAAACTGTTTTTT.

This CDR3 reads CASSSQDTEAFF. The CDR3 nucleotides are TGTGCCAGCAGCTCACAGGACACTGAAGCTTTCTTT. The J gene is TRBJ1-1, the V gene TRBV7-9; D is possibly TRBD1 (5 bases). Trimming removed 4 bases at V and 3 bases at J, with 6 bases between. The CDR3 runs 12 residues. CDR1 is SEHNR and CDR2 is FQNEAQ in the germline V gene (reference sequence).

The chain is built from TRBV7-3 and TRBJ2-1; TRBD2 aligns across 8 bases. V shed 7 bases and J 1 base; nucleotides not matched to a gene: 9. The germline V gene has CDR1 SGHTA and CDR2 FQGTGA. The CDR3 covers 16 residues. CDR3 sequence reads: CASNSGSGGSYNEQFF. The CDR3 DNA is TGTGCCAGCAACAGCGGCAGCGGGGGATCCTACAATGAGCAGTTCTTC.

The chain links TRBV4-3 to TRBJ1-2; 10 positions agree with TRBD1. Per the germline V gene, CDR1 is LGHNA and CDR2 is YSLEER. J was trimmed by 7 bases and V by 3 bases; bases with no gene match: 11. CDR3 length: 16 amino acids. DNA for the CDR3: TGCGCCAGCAGCCACCAGGGACAGGGGAGGAGATTTGGCTACACCTTC. It yields the protein CASSHQGQGRRFGYTF.

This chain uses TRBV6-1 with TRBJ2-7; 8 nucleotides match TRBD1. Per the germline V gene, CDR1 is MNHNS and CDR2 is SASEGT. With 3 bases clipped from V and 5 bases from J, the junction kept 9 bases outside the gene matches. The CDR3 is 15 amino acids. The CDR3: CASSDGQGGFDEQYF. CDR3 nucleotides: TGTGCCAGCAGTGACGGACAGGGCGGGTTTGACGAGCAGTACTTC.

This clone was seen only once. The chain couples TRBV14 to TRBJ2-7, with D tentatively TRBD1 or TRBD2 (6 bases each). V was shortened by 6 bases and J by 5 bases, with 11 bases between the two germline ends. Germline V gene data show CDR1 as SGHDN and CDR2 as FVKESK. The CDR3 runs to 12 residues. DNA for the CDR3: TGTGCCAGCAGAGAGGGGGGCCACGAGCAGTACTTC. Its translation is CASREGGHEQYF.

The chain couples TRBV5-1 to TRBJ2-3, with 12 bases aligning to TRBD2. Per the germline V gene, CDR1 is SGHRS and CDR2 is YFSETQ. There are 16 residues in the CDR3. The V and J ends lost 1 base and 2 bases, in that order; junction bases with no gene match: 2. The CDR3 region has the DNA TGCGCCAGCAGCTTGCGACTAGCGGGGGTCACAGATACGCAGTATTTT. It translates to CASSLRLAGVTDTQYF.

The chain combines TRBV7-3 with TRBJ1-2; no definite D call. V was shortened by 5 bases and J by 3 bases, with 7 bases between the two germline ends. The CDR3 covers 12 residues. Looked up from germline, CDR1 is SGHTA and CDR2 is FQGTGA. This chain's CDR3 is CASSPRDYGYTF. CDR3 nucleotide sequence: TGTGCCAGCAGCCCACGAGACTATGGCTACACCTTC.

This chain uses TRBV7-2 with TRBJ1-1, with D maybe TRBD1 (5 bases). This CDR3 has 14 residues. V was pared by 0 bases and J by 1 base, with 6 bases between. Germline CDR1 SGHTA, CDR2 FQGNSA. The CDR3 sequence is CASSLAGQNTEAFF. Written as DNA, the CDR3 is TGTGCCAGCAGCTTAGCCGGACAGAACACTGAAGCTTTCTTT.

The V and J genes are TRBV7-2 and TRBJ2-7; no clear D. CDR1 SGHTA and CDR2 FQGNSA come from the germline V gene. The CDR3 consists of 13 residues. Trimming left V 3 bases short and J 0 bases short, with 6 bases between. CDR3 DNA sequence: TGTGCCAGCAGCTTGTTCCTCTCCTACGAGCAGTACTTC. Translating gives CASSLFLSYEQYF.

This clone was counted between two and nine times. This sequence joins TRBV15 and TRBJ1-3; D remains unclear. The CDR3 spans 15 residues. Germline CDR1 and CDR2: LNHNV and YYDKDF (reference sequence). V shed 0 bases and J shed 4 bases, with 10 bases lying between them. CDR3 in amino acids: CATSREVGRGNTIYF. The CDR3 nucleotides are TGTGCCACCAGCAGAGAGGTCGGTCGCGGAAACACCATATATTTT.

This clone was seen only once. The rearrangement joins TRBV5-1 to TRBJ1-1; no firm D call. Trimming pared 4 bases from V and 1 base from J, leaving 14 bases between. The CDR3 runs to 15 residues. Germline V gene data show CDR1 as SGHRS and CDR2 as YFSETQ. Here the CDR3 DNA reads TGCGCCAGCAGCGCGACTGAGCGAGCGAACACTGAAGCTTTCTTT. It codes for CASSATERANTEAFF.

The V and J genes are TRBV27 and TRBJ2-7; 8 bases match TRBD1. The CDR3 covers 17 residues. J was trimmed by 5 bases and V by 4 bases; bases with no gene match: 16. Germline-derived CDR1 and CDR2 are MNHEY and SMNVEV (reference sequence). The CDR3 nucleotides read TGTGCCAGCAGTTCCCCGCAGCGGACAGGGCATCACCACGAGCAGTACTTC. It is translated as CASSSPQRTGHHHEQYF.

This sequence joins TRBV6-4 and TRBJ2-2; 8 nucleotides agree with TRBD2. Germline trimming cut 6 bases from V and 1 base from J; bases unmatched to any gene: 4. Germline V lookup: CDR1 MRHNA, CDR2 SNTAGT. The CDR3 runs to 15 residues. The CDR3 sequence: CASSRGLGNTGELFF. The CDR3 coding sequence is TGTGCCAGCAGCCGGGGACTAGGGAACACCGGGGAGCTGTTTTTT.

The chain carries TRBV11-3 and TRBJ1-5; D might be TRBD1 (5 bases). V was trimmed by 1 base and J by 10 bases, leaving 17 bases between them. The CDR3 totals 15 residues. Germline-derived CDR1 and CDR2 are SGHNT and YENEEA. CDR3 protein: CASSLGASGARPQHF. In DNA form, the CDR3 reads TGTGCCAGCAGCTTAGGGGCCTCCGGGGCGCGTCCCCAGCATTTT. The full variable domain, in which reference TRBV11-3 and TRBJ1-5 provide the parts outside the CDR3, is EAGVVQSPRYKIIEKKQPVAFWCNPISGHNTLYWYLQNLGQGPELLIRYENEEAVDDSQLPKDRFSAERLKGVDSTLKIQPAELGDSAVYLCASSLGASGARPQHFGDGTRLSIL.

V and J are TRBV7-9 and TRBJ1-2, with TRBD1 identical over 8 bases. V lost 5 bases to trimming and J lost 7 bases; unmatched junction nucleotides: 9. The CDR3 has 14 residues. Germline V gene sequence: CDR1 SEHNR, CDR2 FQNEAQ (reference sequence). CDR3 coding DNA: TGTGCCAGCAGCACTCGGACAGGGCGGAGTGGCTACACCTTC. Its protein product is CASSTRTGRSGYTF. Combining the CDR3 with reference TRBV7-9 and TRBJ1-2 gives the whole variable domain DTGVSQNPRHKITKRGQNVTFRCDPISEHNRLYWYRQTLGQGPEFLTYFQNEAQLEKSRLLSDRFSAERPKGSFSTLEIQRTEQGDSAMYLCASSTRTGRSGYTFGSGTRLTVV.

The chain uses TRBV4-1 and TRBJ1-1, with D possibly being TRBD1 (5 bases). This CDR3 has 15 residues. Per germline, CDR1 MGHRA and CDR2 YSYEKL. V was clipped by 0 bases and J by 3 bases, with 11 bases between them. The CDR3: CASSQEGQGYTEAFF. Written as DNA, the CDR3 is TGCGCCAGCAGCCAAGAGGGGCAGGGATACACTGAAGCTTTCTTT.

This chain connects TRBV5-1 to TRBJ1-2; D is uncertain. V was cut by 0 bases and J by 0 bases, with 3 bases left in between. The CDR3 loop spans 13 amino acids. CDR1 SGHRS and CDR2 YFSETQ come from the germline V gene. CDR3 DNA: TGCGCCAGCAGCTTGGAAACTAACTATGGCTACACCTTC. This translates into CASSLETNYGYTF.